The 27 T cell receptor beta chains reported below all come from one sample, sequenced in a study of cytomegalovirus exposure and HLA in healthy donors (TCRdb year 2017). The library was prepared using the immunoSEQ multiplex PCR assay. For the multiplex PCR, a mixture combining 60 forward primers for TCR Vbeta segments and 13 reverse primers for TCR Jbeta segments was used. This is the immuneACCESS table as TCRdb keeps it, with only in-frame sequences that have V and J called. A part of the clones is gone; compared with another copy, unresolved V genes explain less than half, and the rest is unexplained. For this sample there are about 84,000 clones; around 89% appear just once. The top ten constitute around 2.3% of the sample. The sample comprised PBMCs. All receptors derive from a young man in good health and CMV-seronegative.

The DNA of the CDR3 is TGTGCCATCAGTGGGGACACAGGGGGCCCCTACGAGCAGTACTTC. Translating gives CAISGDTGGPYEQYF. The chain carries TRBV10-3 and TRBJ2-7; TRBD1 matches at 9 bases. The CDR3 extends over 15 amino acids. The germline V gene encodes CDR1 ENHRY and CDR2 SYGVKD. J gave up 2 bases and V 4 bases, and 6 bases lay outside the gene matches.

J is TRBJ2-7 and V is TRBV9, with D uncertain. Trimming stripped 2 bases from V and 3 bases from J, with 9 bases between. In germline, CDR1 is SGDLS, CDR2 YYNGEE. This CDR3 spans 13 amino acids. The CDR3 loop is CASSVLPFYEQYF. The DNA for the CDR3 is TGTGCCAGCAGCGTTCTCCCCTTCTACGAGCAGTACTTC.

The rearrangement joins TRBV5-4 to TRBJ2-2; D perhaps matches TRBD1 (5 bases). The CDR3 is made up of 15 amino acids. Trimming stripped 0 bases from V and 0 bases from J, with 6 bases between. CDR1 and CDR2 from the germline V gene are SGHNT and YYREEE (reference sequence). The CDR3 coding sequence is TGTGCCAGCAGCTTGGGGGGCTCGAACACCGGGGAGCTGTTTTTT. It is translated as CASSLGGSNTGELFF.

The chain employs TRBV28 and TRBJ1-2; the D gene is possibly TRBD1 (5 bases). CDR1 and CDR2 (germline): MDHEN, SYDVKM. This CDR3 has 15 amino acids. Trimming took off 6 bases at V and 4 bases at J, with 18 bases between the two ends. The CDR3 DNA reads TGTGCCAGCAGCCCCACCAACCAGGGTGTCTATGGCTACACCTTC. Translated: CASSPTNQGVYGYTF.

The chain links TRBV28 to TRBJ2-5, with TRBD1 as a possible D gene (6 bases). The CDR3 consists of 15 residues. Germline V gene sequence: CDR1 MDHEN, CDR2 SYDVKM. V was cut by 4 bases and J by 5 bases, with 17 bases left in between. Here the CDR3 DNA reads TGTGCCAGCAGTTATGGGGGCACGCTGGGGGAGACCCAGTACTTC. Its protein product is CASSYGGTLGETQYF.

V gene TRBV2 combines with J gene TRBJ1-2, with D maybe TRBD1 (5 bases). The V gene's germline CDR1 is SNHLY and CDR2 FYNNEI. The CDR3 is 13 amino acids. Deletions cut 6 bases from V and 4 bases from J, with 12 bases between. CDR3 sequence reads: CASRQTVSYGYTF. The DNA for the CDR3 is TGTGCCAGCAGACAGACAGTGTCCTATGGCTACACCTTC.

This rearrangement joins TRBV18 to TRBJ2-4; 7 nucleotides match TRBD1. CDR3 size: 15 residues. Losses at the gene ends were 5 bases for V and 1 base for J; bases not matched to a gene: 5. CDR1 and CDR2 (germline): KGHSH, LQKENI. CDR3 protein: CASSAIQGAKNIQYF. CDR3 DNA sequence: TGTGCCAGCTCAGCCATACAGGGGGCCAAAAACATTCAGTACTTC.

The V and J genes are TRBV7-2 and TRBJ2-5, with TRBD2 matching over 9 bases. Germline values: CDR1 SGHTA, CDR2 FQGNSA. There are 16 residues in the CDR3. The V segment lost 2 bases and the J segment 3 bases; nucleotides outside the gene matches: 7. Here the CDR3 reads CASSLTAGGTKETQYF. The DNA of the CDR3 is TGTGCCAGCAGCTTAACGGCGGGGGGGACAAAAGAGACCCAGTACTTC.

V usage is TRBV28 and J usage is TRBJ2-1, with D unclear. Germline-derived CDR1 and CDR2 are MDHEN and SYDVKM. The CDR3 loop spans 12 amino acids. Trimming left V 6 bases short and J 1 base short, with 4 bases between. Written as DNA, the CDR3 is TGTGCCAGCAGGACATCCTACAATGAGCAGTTCTTC. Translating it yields CASRTSYNEQFF.

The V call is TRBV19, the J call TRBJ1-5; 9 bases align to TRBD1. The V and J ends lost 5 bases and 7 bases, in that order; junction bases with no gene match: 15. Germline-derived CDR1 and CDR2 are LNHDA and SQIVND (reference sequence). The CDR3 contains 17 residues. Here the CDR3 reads CASSATGTGMPRQPQHF. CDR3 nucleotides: TGTGCCAGTAGTGCAACCGGGACAGGGATGCCCAGGCAGCCCCAGCATTTT.

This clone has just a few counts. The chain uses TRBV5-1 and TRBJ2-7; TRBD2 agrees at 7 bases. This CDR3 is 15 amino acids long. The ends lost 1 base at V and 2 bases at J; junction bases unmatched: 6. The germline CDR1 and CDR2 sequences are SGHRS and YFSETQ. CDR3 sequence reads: CASSLSSGIPYEQYF. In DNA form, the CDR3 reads TGCGCCAGCAGCTTGTCAAGCGGGATCCCCTACGAGCAGTACTTC.

CDR3 in DNA: TGTGCCTGGGCGACAGGGGGGAGTAGCTATGGCTACACCTTC. The encoded protein is CAWATGGSSYGYTF. The chain carries TRBV30 and TRBJ1-2; 9 bases agree with TRBD1. The CDR3 consists of 14 residues. The ends lost 5 bases at V and 4 bases at J; junction bases unmatched: 8. CDR1 is GTSNPN and CDR2 is SVGIG in the germline V gene (reference sequence).

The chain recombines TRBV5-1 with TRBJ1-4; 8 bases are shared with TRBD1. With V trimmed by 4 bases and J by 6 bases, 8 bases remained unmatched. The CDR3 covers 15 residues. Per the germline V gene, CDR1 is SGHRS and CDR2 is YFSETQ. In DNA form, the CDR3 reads TGCGCCAGCAGCCGGACAGGGCCGGCGGATGAAAAACTGTTTTTT. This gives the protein CASSRTGPADEKLFF.

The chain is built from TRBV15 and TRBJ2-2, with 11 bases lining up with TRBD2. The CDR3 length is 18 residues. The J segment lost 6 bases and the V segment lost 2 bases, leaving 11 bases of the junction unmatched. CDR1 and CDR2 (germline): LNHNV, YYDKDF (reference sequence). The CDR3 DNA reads TGTGCCACCAGCAGATCGCTAACTAGCGGGAGAGGTCCCGGGGAGCTGTTTTTT. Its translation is CATSRSLTSGRGPGELFF.

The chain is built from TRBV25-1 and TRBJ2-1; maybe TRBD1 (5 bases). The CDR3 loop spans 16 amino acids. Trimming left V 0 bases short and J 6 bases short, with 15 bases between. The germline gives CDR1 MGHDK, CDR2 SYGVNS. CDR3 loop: CASSEYQGMDVNEQFF. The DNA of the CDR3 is TGTGCCAGCAGTGAATATCAGGGTATGGACGTCAATGAGCAGTTCTTC.

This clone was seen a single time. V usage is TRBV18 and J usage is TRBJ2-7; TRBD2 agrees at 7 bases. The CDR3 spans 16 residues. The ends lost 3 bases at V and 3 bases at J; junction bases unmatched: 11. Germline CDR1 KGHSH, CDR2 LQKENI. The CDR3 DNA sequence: TGTGCCAGCTCACCCCAAATGGCTAGCGGTGTCTACGAGCAGTACTTC. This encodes CASSPQMASGVYEQYF. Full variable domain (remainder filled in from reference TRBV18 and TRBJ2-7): NAGVMQNPRHLVRRRGQEARLRCSPMKGHSHVYWYRQLPEEGLKFMVYLQKENIIDESGMPKERFSAEFPKEGPSILRIQQVVRGDSAAYFCASSPQMASGVYEQYFGPGTRLTVT.

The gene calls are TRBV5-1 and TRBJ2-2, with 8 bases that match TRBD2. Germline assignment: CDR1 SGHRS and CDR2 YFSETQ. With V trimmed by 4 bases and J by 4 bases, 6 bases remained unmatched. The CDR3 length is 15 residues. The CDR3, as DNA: TGCGCCAGCAGCCCGGGACTAGTTGGCACCGGGGAGCTGTTTTTT. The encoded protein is CASSPGLVGTGELFF.

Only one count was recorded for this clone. CDR3 in DNA: TGTGCCAGCAGCCCAATCCGACGGGTGGGCTCCTACGAGCAGTACTTC. Its protein product is CASSPIRRVGSYEQYF. The gene calls are TRBV11-2 and TRBJ2-7; D remains unclear. CDR1 SGHAT and CDR2 FQNNGV come from the germline V gene. The V end was cut by 5 bases, the J end by 0 bases, with 17 bases between. The CDR3 has 16 amino acids.

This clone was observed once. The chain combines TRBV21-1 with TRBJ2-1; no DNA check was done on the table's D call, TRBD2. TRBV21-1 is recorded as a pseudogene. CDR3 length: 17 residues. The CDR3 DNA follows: TGTGCCAGCCCTGACGGGACTAGCGCGCGAGCCTACAATGAGCAGTTCTTC. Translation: CASPDGTSARAYNEQFF.

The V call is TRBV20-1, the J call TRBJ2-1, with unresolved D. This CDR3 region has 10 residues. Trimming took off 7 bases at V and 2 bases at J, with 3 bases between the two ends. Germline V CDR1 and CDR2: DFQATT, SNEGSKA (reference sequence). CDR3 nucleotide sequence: TGCAGTGTAGCCTACAATGAGCAGTTCTTC. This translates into CSVAYNEQFF.

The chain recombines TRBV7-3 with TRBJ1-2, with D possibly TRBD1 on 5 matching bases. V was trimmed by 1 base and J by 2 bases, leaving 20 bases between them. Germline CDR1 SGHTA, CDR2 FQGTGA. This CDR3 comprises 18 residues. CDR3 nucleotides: TGTGCCAGCAGCTTAATTCCCCCAGGGCCTAATGGGAACTATGGCTACACCTTC. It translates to CASSLIPPGPNGNYGYTF.

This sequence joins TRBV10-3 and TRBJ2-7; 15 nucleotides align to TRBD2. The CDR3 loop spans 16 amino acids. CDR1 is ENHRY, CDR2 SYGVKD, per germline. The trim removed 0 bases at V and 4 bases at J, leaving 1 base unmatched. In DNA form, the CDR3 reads TGTGCCATCAGTGAGTCTGGACTAGCGGGAGGGTACGAGCAGTACTTC. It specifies CAISESGLAGGYEQYF.

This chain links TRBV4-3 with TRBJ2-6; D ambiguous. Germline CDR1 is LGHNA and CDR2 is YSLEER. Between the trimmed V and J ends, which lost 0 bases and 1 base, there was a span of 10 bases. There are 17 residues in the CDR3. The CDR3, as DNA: TGCGCCAGCAGCCAAGAGGGCACGTCATCTGGGGCCAACGTCCTGACTTTC. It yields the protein CASSQEGTSSGANVLTF.

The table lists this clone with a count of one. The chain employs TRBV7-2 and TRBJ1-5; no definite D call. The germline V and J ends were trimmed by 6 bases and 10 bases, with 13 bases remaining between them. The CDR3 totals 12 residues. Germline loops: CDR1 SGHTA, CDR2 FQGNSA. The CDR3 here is CASSNTVDPQHF. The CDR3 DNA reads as TGTGCCAGCAGTAATACAGTAGATCCCCAGCATTTT.

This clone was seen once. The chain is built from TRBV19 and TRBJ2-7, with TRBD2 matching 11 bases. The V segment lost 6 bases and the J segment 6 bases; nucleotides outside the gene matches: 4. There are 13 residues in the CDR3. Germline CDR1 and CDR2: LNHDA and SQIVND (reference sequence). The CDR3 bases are TGTGCCAGTAGCCCAGGGACTAGCGGCGAGCAGTACTTC. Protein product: CASSPGTSGEQYF. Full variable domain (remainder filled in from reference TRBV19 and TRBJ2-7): DGGITQSPKYLFRKEGQNVTLSCEQNLNHDAMYWYRQDPGQGLRLIYYSQIVNDFQKGDIAEGYSVSREKKESFPLTVTSAQKNPTAFYLCASSPGTSGEQYFGPGTRLTVT.

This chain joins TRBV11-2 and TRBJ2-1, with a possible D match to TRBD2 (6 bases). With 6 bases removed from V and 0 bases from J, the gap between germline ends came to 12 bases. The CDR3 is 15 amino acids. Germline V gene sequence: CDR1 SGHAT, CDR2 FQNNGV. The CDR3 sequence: CASSSGGYSYNEQFF. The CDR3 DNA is TGTGCCAGCAGTAGCGGAGGGTACTCCTACAATGAGCAGTTCTTC.

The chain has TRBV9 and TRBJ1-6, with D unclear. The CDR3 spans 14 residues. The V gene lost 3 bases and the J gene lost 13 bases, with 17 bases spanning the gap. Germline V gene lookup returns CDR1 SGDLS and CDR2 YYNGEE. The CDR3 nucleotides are TGTGCCAGCAGCGCCGCAGAGCGGCCCATGCCCCTCCACTTT. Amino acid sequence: CASSAAERPMPLHF.